The sequence of this T cell receptor beta chain was determined in a study of cytomegalovirus exposure and HLA in healthy donors. Study details: Of all 400 or so donors who were genotyped, about 84% belonged to the Caucasian-associated ancestry cluster. Study-wide results and limits: TCR beta chains numbering 164 were designated cytomegalovirus-associated. Previously analyzed data showed that most TCR beta V segments were productive at a frequency of about 90% or about 30%.

Notes on this clone: The antigen is undetermined.

PCR amplification relied on 60 Vbeta primers (plus 13 Jbeta primers). Using immunoSEQ multiplex PCR, the repertoire was profiled, and TCRdb retains in-frame clones only, with some absent. Among about 97,000 clones listed, about four fifths were seen once. CDR3 length: 17 amino acids. CDR1 is SEHNR and CDR2 is FQNEAQ in the germline V gene (reference sequence). V lost 3 bases and J 4 bases, leaving 20 bases between the germline ends. V and J are TRBV7-9 and TRBJ2-3, with a tentative D call TRBD1 (6 bases). Sequencing was done on a sample of PBMCs. This TCR was recovered from a man aged 40-50 years in good health and CMV-seropositive. The CDR3 DNA is TGTGCCAGCAGCTTCCCCCCTGGGACAACTGGGGCAGATACGCAGTATTTT. This gives the protein CASSFPPGTTGADTQYF. The full variable domain, in which reference TRBV7-9 and TRBJ2-3 provide the parts outside the CDR3, is DTGVSQNPRHKITKRGQNVTFRCDPISEHNRLYWYRQTLGQGPEFLTYFQNEAQLEKSRLLSDRFSAERPKGSFSTLEIQRTEQGDSAMYLCASSFPPGTTGADTQYFGPGTRLTVL.